These T cell receptor beta chains were read from a single sample in a study of blood T cell repertoires in COVID-19. The data were produced by immunoSEQ multiplex PCR, yet TCRdb's version contains in-frame clones alone and is incomplete. The sample records some 200,000 clones, around 81% being singletons. The sequenced sample consisted of peripheral blood. Every receptor here comes from an elderly woman with COVID-19, enrolled during active disease. Each CDR3 is given with its conserved first and last residue. The D gene is left open where the match is weak.

d_gene: .; v_gene: TRBV5-1; j_gene: TRBJ1-1; CDR3aa: CASSSQGRGTEAFF; CDR3nt: TGCGCCAGCAGCTCACAGGGAAGGGGCACTGAAGCTTTCTTT
d_gene: .; v_gene: TRBV28; j_gene: TRBJ1-2; CDR3aa: CASSLIQDYGYTF; CDR3nt: TGTGCCAGCAGTTTGATACAGGACTATGGCTACACCTTC
d_gene: TRBD1; v_gene: TRBV19; j_gene: TRBJ2-3; CDR3aa: CASTEGQGWTDTQYF; CDR3nt: TGTGCCAGTACCGAGGGACAGGGGTGGACAGATACGCAGTATTTT
d_gene: TRBD1; v_gene: TRBV5-6; j_gene: TRBJ1-4; CDR3aa: CASSLANQGVLFF; CDR3nt: TGTGCCAGCAGCTTGGCCAATCAGGGGGTGCTGTTTTTT
d_gene: TRBD1; v_gene: TRBV27; j_gene: TRBJ2-5; CDR3aa: CASSPRDRGREETQYF; CDR3nt: TGTGCCAGCAGTCCCCGGGACAGGGGGCGGGAGGAGACCCAGTACTTC
d_gene: .; v_gene: TRBV9; j_gene: TRBJ2-7; CDR3aa: CASSVAGWGDYEQYF; CDR3nt: TGTGCCAGCAGCGTAGCAGGGTGGGGTGACTACGAGCAGTACTTC
d_gene: .; v_gene: TRBV10-3; j_gene: TRBJ1-3; CDR3aa: CAISEQGSGNTIYF; CDR3nt: TGTGCCATCAGTGAACAGGGATCTGGAAACACCATATATTTT
d_gene: .; v_gene: TRBV2; j_gene: TRBJ1-5; CDR3aa: CASSGGRRTNQPQHF; CDR3nt: TGTGCCAGCAGTGGCGGGCGGAGGACCAATCAGCCCCAGCATTTT
d_gene: TRBD1; v_gene: TRBV7-2; j_gene: TRBJ2-5; CDR3aa: CASSPLGQQETQYF; CDR3nt: TGTGCCAGCAGCCCCCTGGGACAGCAAGAGACCCAGTACTTC
d_gene: .; v_gene: TRBV5-4; j_gene: TRBJ1-3; CDR3aa: CASSLGSQGRSGNTIYF; CDR3nt: TGTGCCAGCAGCTTGGGATCACAGGGTAGATCTGGAAACACCATATATTTT